This T cell receptor beta chain was captured by sequencing in a study of CD8 T cells in ankylosing spondylitis. Study outcomes and limitations: Previously reported in reactive arthritis synovial fluid and blood were some of the motif variants. Reportedly, matched ankylosing spondylitis synovial fluid was significantly enriched for disease-linked clones. What seemed typical of ankylosing spondylitis blood was a TCR beta motif built from about 8 highly homologous variants.

On this clonotype itself: Its target is unknown.

In making TCR beta libraries, quantitative 5'-RACE with molecular barcodes was used. Each CDR3 protein is one row after TCRdb ran MiXCR on the 5' RACE reads. The sample holds fewer than 500,000 distinct CDR3 sequences; 26% are singletons and the top ten take roughly 0.9%. There are 14 residues in the CDR3. Germline V gene sequence: CDR1 SGHRS, CDR2 YFSETQ. With 1 base removed from V and 7 bases from J, the gap between germline ends came to 14 bases. The sequence was collected from a male donor with ankylosing spondylitis. The chain is built from TRBV5-1 and TRBJ2-5; a weak D match, TRBD2 (5 bases). Sequences were obtained from blood, either unsorted or a sorted T cell fraction (not recorded which). The CDR3 loop is CASSLRANEGTQYF. The CDR3 nucleotides read TGCGCCAGCAGCTTGAGGGCTAACGAGGGGACCCAGTACTTC. The full variable domain, in which reference TRBV5-1 and TRBJ2-5 provide the parts outside the CDR3, is KAGVTQTPRYLIKTRGQQVTLSCSPISGHRSVSWYQQTPGQGLQFLFEYFSETQRNKGNFPGRFSGRQFSNSRSEMNVSTLELGDSALYLCASSLRANEGTQYFGPGTRLLVL.